These T cell receptor beta chains were read from a single sample in a study of cytomegalovirus exposure and HLA in healthy donors. The table came from immunoSEQ multiplex PCR; TCRdb's copy has only in-frame clones and leaves some out. The sample includes 95,000 to 150,000 clones, under 80% of them seen just once. Sequenced input: PBMCs. These receptors all come from a man in his sixties in good health and CMV-seropositive. Both conserved end residues are trimmed from each CDR3. Each record gives: J gene, clone size, V gene, CDR3 protein. Expanded clones get a size class; other rows say once, few or many, or leave the size out.

TRBJ2-3	few	TRBV6-5	ASSSKPGQSTDTQY
TRBJ2-7	-	TRBV5-4	ASSWDRGNYEQY
TRBJ2-7	-	TRBV10-1	ASSEGGSYEQY
TRBJ1-5	-	TRBV5-1	ASSLEGQGNQPQH
TRBJ2-7	few	TRBV30	AWSEGKVYEQY
TRBJ1-5	-	TRBV4-1	ASSHPSGSSNQPQH
TRBJ2-1	-	TRBV5-1	ASSFRDSYNEQF
TRBJ2-1	-	TRBV18	ASSPLLGATPYNEQF
TRBJ2-2	once	TRBV11-1	ASSRYGTGNTGELF
TRBJ2-4	-	TRBV11-2	ASSSPPGNIQY
TRBJ1-2	-	TRBV7-9	ASSRDSSPGGGYT
TRBJ1-1	once	TRBV19	ASSTQLNTEAF
TRBJ2-3	-	TRBV5-1	ASSLAGSTDTQY
TRBJ2-7	-	TRBV2	ASSPLGLAGDEQY
TRBJ1-4	-	TRBV5-8	ASSEGRTGVLEKLF
TRBJ1-1	-	TRBV5-4	ALHYRVNTEAF
TRBJ1-1	-	TRBV30	AWRGLGQGGLRAF
TRBJ2-5	-	TRBV9	ASSTRTGRRETQY
-	-	TRBV5-1	ASSLAATRPAYEQY
TRBJ2-7	-	TRBV28	ASSPKPGLRGSYEQY
TRBJ2-5	-	TRBV11-1	ASSFGTDQETQY
TRBJ1-5	once	TRBV7-9	ASSPGQPNQPQH
TRBJ1-1	-	TRBV9	ASSVQGQTGNTEAF
TRBJ2-7	few	TRBV14	ASSQPGLTYEQY
TRBJ1-1	-	TRBV5-1	ASGKEEGMNTEAF
TRBJ2-7	-	TRBV5-1	ASSRTTSSDRGYEQY
TRBJ2-7	few	TRBV7-2	ASSFTRDIYYEQY
TRBJ1-2	-	TRBV18	ASSPDRGGYGYT
TRBJ1-4	-	TRBV4-1	ASSQPGHPNEKLF
TRBJ2-3	-	TRBV6-4	ASSDSAGGPDTQY
TRBJ1-2	-	TRBV2	ASSGQGFGYT
TRBJ2-7	-	TRBV27	ASSFYSSYEQY
TRBJ2-1	few	TRBV6-4	ASSDSSGGANEQF
TRBJ2-5	-	TRBV27	ASSFIGLAGVGRETQY
TRBJ1-1	-	TRBV2	ASSDGHLNTEAF
TRBJ2-1	-	TRBV2	ASSVSPNYNEQF
TRBJ2-7	-	TRBV4-1	ASSSPPSGSYEQY
TRBJ2-1	few	TRBV30	AWSVGGGVGQF
TRBJ2-7	-	TRBV4-1	ASRRVGGASYEQY
TRBJ2-5	once	TRBV7-8	ASSAAFSETQY
TRBJ1-5	-	TRBV18	ASSQINSNQPQH
TRBJ1-1	-	TRBV5-1	ASRSSQGANGEAF
TRBJ2-7	-	TRBV11-2	ASSLLTSGRRSSYEQY
TRBJ1-5	-	TRBV7-8	ASSGRTGGNQPQH
TRBJ1-4	-	TRBV5-1	ASSLGLGGGEKLF
TRBJ1-2	few	TRBV7-9	ASSLEGTYGYT
TRBJ1-2	-	TRBV6-1	ASTTLFVGYT
TRBJ2-1	-	TRBV19	ASSERSPPYNEQF
TRBJ2-7	-	TRBV28	ASSPEGVSYEQY
TRBJ2-6	once	TRBV9	ASSVGDRANTGANVLT
TRBJ1-1	few	TRBV29-1	SVRMGQENTEAF
TRBJ1-1	-	TRBV5-1	ASSLGGQKNTEAF
TRBJ1-5	-	TRBV18	ASSVNTNSNQPQH
TRBJ2-1	once	TRBV15	ATGRQVLNEQF